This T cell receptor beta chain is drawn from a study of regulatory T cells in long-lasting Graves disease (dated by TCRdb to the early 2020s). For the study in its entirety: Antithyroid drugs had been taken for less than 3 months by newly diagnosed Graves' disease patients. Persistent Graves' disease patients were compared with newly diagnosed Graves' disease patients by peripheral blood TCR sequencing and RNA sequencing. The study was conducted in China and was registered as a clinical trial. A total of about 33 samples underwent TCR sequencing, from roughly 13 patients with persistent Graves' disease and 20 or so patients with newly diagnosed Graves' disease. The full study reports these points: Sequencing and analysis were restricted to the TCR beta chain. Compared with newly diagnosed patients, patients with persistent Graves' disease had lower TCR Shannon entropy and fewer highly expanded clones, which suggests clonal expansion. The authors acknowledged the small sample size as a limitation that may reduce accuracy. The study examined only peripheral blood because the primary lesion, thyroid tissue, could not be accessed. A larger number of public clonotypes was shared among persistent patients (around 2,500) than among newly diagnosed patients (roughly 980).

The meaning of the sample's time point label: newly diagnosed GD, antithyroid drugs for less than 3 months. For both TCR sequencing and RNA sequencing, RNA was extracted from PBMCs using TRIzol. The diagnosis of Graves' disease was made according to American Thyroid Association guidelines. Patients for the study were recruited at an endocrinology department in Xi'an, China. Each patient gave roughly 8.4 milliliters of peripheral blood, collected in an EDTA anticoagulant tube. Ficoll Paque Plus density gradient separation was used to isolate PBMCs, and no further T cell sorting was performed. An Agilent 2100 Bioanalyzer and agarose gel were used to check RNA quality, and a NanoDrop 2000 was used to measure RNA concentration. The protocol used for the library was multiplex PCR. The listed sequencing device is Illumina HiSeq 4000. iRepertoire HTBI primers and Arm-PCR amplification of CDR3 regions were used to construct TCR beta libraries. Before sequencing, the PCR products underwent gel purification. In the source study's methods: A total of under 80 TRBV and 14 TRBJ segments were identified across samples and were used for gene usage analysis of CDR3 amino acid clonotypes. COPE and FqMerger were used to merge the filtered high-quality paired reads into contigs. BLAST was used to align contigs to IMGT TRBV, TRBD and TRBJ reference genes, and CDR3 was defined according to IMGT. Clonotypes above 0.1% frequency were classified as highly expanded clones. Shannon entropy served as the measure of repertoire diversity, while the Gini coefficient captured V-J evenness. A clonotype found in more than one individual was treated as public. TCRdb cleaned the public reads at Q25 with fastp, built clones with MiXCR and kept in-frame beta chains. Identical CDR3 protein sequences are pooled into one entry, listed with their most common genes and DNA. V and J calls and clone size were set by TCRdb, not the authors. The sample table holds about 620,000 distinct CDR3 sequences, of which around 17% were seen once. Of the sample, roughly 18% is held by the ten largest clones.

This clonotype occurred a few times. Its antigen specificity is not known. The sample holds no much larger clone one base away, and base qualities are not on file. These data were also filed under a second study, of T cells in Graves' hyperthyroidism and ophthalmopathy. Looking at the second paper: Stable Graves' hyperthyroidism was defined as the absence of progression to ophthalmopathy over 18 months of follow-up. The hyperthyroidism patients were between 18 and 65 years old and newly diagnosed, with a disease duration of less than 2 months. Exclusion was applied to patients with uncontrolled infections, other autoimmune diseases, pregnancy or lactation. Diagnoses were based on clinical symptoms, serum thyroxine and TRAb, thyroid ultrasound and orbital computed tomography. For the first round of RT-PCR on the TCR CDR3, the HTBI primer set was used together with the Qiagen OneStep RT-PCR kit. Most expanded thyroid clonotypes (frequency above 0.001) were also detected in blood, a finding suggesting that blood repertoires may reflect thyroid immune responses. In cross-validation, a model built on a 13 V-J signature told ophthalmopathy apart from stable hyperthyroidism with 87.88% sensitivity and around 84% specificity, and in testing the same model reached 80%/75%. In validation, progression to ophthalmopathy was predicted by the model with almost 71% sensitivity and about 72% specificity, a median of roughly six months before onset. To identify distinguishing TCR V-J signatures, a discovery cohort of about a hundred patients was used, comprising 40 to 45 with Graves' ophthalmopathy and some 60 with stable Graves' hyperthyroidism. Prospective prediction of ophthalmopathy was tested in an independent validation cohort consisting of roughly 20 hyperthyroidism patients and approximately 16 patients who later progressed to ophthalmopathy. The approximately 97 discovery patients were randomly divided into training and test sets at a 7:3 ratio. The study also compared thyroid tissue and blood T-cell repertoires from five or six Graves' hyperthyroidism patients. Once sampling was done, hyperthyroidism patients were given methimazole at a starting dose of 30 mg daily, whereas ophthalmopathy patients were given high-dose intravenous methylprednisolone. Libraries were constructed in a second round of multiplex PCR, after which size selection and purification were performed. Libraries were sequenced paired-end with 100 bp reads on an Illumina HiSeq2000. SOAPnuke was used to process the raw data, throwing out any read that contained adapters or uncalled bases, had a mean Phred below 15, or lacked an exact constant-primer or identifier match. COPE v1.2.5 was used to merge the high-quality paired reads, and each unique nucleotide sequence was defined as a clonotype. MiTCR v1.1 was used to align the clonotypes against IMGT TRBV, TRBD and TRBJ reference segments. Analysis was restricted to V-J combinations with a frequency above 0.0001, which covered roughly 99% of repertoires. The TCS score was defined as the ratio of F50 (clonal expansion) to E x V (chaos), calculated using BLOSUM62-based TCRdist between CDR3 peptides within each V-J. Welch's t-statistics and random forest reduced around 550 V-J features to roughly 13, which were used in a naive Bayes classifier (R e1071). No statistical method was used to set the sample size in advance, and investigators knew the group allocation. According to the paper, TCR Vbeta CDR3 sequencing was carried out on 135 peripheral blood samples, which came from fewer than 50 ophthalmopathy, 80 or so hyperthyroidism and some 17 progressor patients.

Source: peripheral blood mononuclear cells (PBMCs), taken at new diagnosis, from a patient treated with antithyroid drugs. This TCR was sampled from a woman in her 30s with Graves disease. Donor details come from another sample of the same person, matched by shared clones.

The DNA sequence follows: TGTGCCAGCAGTTTGACTAGGGAGTATAACAATGAGCAGTTCTTC. It translates to CASSLTREYNNEQFF. The rearranged chain carries TRBV27 and TRBJ2-1; possibly the D gene is TRBD2, per 6 matching bases. At the junction V is shortened by 3 bases and J by 5 bases, with 14 bases in between. For CDR1 and CDR2, the germline V gene (reference sequence) lists MNHEY and SMNVEV. The cysteine opens and the phenylalanine closes a CDR3 of 15 amino acids. CDR3 DNA is the only sequence kept; it has 45 bases, read in frame from the first base.